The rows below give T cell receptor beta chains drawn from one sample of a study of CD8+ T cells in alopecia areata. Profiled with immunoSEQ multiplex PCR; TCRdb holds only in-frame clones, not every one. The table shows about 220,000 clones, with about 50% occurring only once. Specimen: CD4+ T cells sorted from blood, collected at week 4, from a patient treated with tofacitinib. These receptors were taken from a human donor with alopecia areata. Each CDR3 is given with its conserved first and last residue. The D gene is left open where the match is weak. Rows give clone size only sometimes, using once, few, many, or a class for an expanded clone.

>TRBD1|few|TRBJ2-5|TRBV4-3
TGCGCCAGCAGCCAAGATATCTGGGACAGGGAAGAGACCCAGTACTTC
CASSQDIWDREETQYF
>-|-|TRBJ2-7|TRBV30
TGTGCCTGGAGCCCCGGGACGCAATCCTACGAGCAGTACTTC
CAWSPGTQSYEQYF
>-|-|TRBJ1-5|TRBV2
TGTGCCAGCAACTTCGGGACAAATAGCAATCAGCCCCAGCATTTT
CASNFGTNSNQPQHF
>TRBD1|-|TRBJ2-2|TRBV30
TGTGCCTGGAGAGACAGGGGACAGAAGCTGTTTTTT
CAWRDRGQKLFF
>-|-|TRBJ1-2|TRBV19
TGTGCCAGTAAGGTTGCAGGGGCGAACTATGGCTACACCTTC
CASKVAGANYGYTF
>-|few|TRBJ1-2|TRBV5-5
TGTGCCAGCAGCTTGGAAGGGAGTGGCTACACCTTC
CASSLEGSGYTF
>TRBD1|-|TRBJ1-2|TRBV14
TGTGCCAGCAGCCCGACAGGGGGCTATGGCTACACCTTC
CASSPTGGYGYTF
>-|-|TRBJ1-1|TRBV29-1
TGCAGCGTTGGGTCCGGCGTTGGCACTGAAGCTTTCTTT
CSVGSGVGTEAFF
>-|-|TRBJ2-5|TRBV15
TGTGCCACCAGCAGACAACAAGAGACCCAGTACTTC
CATSRQQETQYF
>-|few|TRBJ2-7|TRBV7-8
TGTGCCAGCAGCTTAGGGCCTTCCGTCTACGAGCAGTACTTC
CASSLGPSVYEQYF
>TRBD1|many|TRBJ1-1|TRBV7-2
TGTGCCAGCAGCTTAGTGTTTGGGACAGACACTGAAGCTTTCTTT
CASSLVFGTDTEAFF
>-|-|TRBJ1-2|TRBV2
TGTGCCAGCAGTTCACCCTTAAAGAACTATGGCTACACCTTC
CASSSPLKNYGYTF
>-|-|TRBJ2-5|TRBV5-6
TGTGCCAGCAGCTTGAACGGGGCAGGGACCCAAGAGACCCAGTACTTC
CASSLNGAGTQETQYF
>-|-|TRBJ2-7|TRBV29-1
TGCAGCTTTACGAATTCGTACGAGCAGTACTTC
CSFTNSYEQYF
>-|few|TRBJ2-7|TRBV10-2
TGCGCCAGCACACGAGGACCCTCCTACGAGCAGTACTTC
CASTRGPSYEQYF
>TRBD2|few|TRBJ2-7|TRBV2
TGTGCCAGCAGTCTTGGCGGGGGGTCTTACGAGCAGTACTTC
CASSLGGGSYEQYF
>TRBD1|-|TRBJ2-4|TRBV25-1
TGTGCCAGCAGTTCTCGACAGGGGGCTAGCAAAAACATTCAGTACTTC
CASSSRQGASKNIQYF
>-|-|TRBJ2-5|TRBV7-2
TGTGCCAGCAGTCGAATTTCGAGTTTCGAGACCCAGTACTTC
CASSRISSFETQYF
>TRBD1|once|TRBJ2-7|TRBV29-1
TGCAGCGTCGGACAGGGTAGCTCCTACGAGCAGTACTTC
CSVGQGSSYEQYF
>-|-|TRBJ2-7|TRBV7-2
TGTGCCAGCAGCCCCCTCGGGGCAGGGATTGTCTACGAGCAGTACTTC
CASSPLGAGIVYEQYF
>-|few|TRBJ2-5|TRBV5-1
TGCGCCAGCAGCTTGGACAGTAAGCAAGAGACCCAGTACTTC
CASSLDSKQETQYF
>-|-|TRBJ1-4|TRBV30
TGTGCCGGAATGATTGCAACTAATGAAAAACTGTTTTTT
CAGMIATNEKLFF
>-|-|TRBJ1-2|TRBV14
TGTGCCAGCAGCCAAGTCTGGGGAGACTATGGCTACACCTTC
CASSQVWGDYGYTF
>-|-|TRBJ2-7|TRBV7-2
TGTGCCAGCAGCTTTGACAGCTTCGAGCAGTACTTC
CASSFDSFEQYF
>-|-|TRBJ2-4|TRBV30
TGTGCCTGGAGTGTACCGTTTGCTACCAAAAACATTCAGTACTTC
CAWSVPFATKNIQYF
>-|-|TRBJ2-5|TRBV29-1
TGCAGCGGCGGGACGGAAGAGACCCAGTACTTC
CSGGTEETQYF
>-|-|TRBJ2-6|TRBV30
TGTGCCTGGGCCAACCCTGGGGCCAACGTCCTGACTTTC
CAWANPGANVLTF
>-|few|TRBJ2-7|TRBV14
TGTGCCAGCAGCGTGGGTGCTTACGAGCAGTACTTC
CASSVGAYEQYF
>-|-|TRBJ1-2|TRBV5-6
TGTGCCAGCAGCTTGTTGTCGGGGCTGCGGTATGGCTACACCTTC
CASSLLSGLRYGYTF
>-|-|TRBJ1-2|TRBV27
TGTGCCAGCAGTTTATCGGCGGCTGGCTATGGCTACACCTTC
CASSLSAAGYGYTF
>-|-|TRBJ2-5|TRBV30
TGTGCCTGGAGCCGGGATCTACAAGAGACCCAGTACTTC
CAWSRDLQETQYF
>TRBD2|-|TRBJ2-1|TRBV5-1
TGCGCCAGCAGCGACCCGGGACTAGCGGCAAATGAGCAGTTCTTC
CASSDPGLAANEQFF
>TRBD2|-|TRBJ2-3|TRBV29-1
TGCAGCGTTGATTTTCGGGAGGGCACAGATACGCAGTATTTT
CSVDFREGTDTQYF
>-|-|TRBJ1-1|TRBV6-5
TGTGCCAGCAGCTCCACCGGGACCGGCACTGAAGCTTTCTTT
CASSSTGTGTEAFF
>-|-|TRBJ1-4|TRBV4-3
TGCGCCAGCAGGCAGTCTGCAACTAATGAAAAACTGTTTTTT
CASRQSATNEKLFF
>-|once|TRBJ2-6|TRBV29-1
TGCAGCGTTCGTACCTCATCATCTGGGGCCAACGTCCTGACTTTC
CSVRTSSSGANVLTF
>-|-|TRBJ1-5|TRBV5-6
TGTGCCAGCAGCTTGCGGGCTCAGCCCCAGCATTTT
CASSLRAQPQHF
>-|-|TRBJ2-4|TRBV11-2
TGTGCCAGCAGCTTAGACTCAAACTGGGGCATTCAGTACTTC
CASSLDSNWGIQYF
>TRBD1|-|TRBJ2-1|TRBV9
TGTGCCAGCAGCGTAGAGGGGACAGGGTGGAATGAGCAGTTCTTC
CASSVEGTGWNEQFF
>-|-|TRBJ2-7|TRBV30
TGTGCCTGGAGCCTCGGGACGGTCTCCTACGAGCAGTACTTC
CAWSLGTVSYEQYF
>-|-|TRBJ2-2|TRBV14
TGTGCCAGCAGCCAATTTATGGCCGGGGAGCTGTTTTTT
CASSQFMAGELFF
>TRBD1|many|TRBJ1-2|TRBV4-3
TGCGCCAGCAGCCAAGGGACAGGGGAAGGCTACACCTTC
CASSQGTGEGYTF
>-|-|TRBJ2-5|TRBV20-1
TGCAGTGCTGACCGCCAAGAGACCCAGTACTTC
CSADRQETQYF
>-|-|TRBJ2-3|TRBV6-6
TGTGCCAGCAGTTACTCAGGGACAGATACGCAGTATTTT
CASSYSGTDTQYF
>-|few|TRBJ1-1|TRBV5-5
TGTGCCAGCAGCCCGACAGGTTATGAAGCTTTCTTT
CASSPTGYEAFF
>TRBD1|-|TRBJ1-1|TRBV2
TGTGCCAGCAGGCCGACAGGGTATGAAGCTTTCTTT
CASRPTGYEAFF
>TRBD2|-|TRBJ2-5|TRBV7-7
TGTGCCAGCAGCTTGCGGGGGTTAGAGACCCAGTACTTC
CASSLRGLETQYF
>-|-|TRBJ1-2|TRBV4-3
TGCGCCAGCAGCCAAGATTCATCCGTTTCTAAAAACTATGGCTACACCTTC
CASSQDSSVSKNYGYTF
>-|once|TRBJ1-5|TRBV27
TGTGCCAGCAGTCCCCGGCCGAGGAGCAATCAGCCCCAGCATTTT
CASSPRPRSNQPQHF